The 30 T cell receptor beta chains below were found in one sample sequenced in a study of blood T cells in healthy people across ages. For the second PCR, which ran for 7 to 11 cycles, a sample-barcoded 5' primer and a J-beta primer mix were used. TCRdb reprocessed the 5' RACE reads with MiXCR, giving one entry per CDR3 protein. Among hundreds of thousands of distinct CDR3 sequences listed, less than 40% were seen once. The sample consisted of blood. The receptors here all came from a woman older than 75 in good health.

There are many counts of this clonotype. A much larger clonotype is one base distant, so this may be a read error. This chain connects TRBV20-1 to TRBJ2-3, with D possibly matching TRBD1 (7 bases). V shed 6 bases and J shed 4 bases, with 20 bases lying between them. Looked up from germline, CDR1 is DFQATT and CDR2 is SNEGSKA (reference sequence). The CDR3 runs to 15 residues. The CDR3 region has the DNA TGCAGTGCAGAAACGGCAGGGGGGAACGCAGATACGCAGTATTTT. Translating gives CSAETAGGNADTQYF.

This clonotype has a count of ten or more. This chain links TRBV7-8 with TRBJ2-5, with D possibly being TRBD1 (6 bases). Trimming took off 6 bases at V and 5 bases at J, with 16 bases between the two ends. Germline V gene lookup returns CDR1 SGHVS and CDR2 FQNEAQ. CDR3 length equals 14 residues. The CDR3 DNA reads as TGTGCCAGCAGGCCTTTACAGGGAACGGAGACCCAGTACTTC. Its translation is CASRPLQGTETQYF.

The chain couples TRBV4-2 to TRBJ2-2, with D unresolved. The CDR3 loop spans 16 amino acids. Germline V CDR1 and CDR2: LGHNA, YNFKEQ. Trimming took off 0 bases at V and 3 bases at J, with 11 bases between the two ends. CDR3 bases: TGTGCCAGCAGCCAAGAAGACGACTGGCACACCGGGGAGCTGTTTTTT. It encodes CASSQEDDWHTGELFF.

The CDR3 reads CASSQDRLNYGYTF. The DNA of the CDR3 is TGTGCCAGCAGCCAAGATCGCCTGAACTATGGCTACACCTTC. V and J are TRBV3-1 and TRBJ1-2; no definite D call. Trimming removed 0 bases from V and 2 bases from J, with 7 bases in between. Germline V CDR1 and CDR2: LGHDT, YNNKEL (reference sequence). This CDR3 spans 14 amino acids.

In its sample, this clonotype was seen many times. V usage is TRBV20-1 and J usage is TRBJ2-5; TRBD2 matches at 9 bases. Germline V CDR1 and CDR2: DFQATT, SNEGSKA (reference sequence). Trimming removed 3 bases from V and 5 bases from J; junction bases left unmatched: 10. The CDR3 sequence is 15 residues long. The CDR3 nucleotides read TGCAGTGCTAGCTCGCTAGCGGGGCGCGGGGAGACCCAGTACTTC. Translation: CSASSLAGRGETQYF.

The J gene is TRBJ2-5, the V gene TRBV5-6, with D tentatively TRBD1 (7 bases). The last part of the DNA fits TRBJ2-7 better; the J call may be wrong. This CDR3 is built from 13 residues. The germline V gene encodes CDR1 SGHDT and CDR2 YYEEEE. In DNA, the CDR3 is TGTGCCAGCAGGCGGGACAGTCCATACGAGCAGTACTTC. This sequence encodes CASRRDSPYEQYF.

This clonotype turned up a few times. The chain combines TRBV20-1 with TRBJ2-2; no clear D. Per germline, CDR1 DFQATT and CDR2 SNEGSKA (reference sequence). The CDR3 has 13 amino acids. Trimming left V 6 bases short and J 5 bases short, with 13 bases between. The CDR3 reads CSAVVLATGELFF. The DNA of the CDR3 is TGCAGTGCGGTGGTATTGGCGACCGGGGAGCTGTTTTTT.

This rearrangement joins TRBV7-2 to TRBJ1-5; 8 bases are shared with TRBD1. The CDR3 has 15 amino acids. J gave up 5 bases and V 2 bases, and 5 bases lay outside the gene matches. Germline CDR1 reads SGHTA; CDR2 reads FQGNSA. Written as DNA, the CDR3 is TGTGCCAGCAGCTTAATGGACAGGGCAGATCAGCCCCAGCATTTT. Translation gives CASSLMDRADQPQHF.

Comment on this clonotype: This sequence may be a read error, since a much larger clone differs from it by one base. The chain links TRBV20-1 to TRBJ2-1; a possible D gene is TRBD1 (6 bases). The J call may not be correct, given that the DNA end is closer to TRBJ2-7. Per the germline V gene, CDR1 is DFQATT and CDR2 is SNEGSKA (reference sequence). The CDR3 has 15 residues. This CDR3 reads CSATGRVSSYNEQYF. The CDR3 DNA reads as TGCAGTGCCACAGGGCGGGTGAGCTCCTACAATGAGCAGTACTTC.

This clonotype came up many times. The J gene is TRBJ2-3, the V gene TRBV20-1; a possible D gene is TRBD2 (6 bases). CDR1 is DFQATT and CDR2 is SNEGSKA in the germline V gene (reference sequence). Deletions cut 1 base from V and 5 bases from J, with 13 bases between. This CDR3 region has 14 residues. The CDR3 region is CSARAGEIGDTQYF. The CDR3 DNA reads TGCAGTGCTAGAGCGGGGGAGATCGGAGATACGCAGTATTTT.

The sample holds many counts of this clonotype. The CDR3 DNA follows: TGCAGCGTTGTGGACAGGGGTCGGAATCAGCCCCAGCATTTT. Residues: CSVVDRGRNQPQHF. The rearrangement joins TRBV29-1 to TRBJ1-5; TRBD1 matches 9 bases. Germline loops: CDR1 SQVTM, CDR2 ANQGSEA. V trimming: 4 bases; J trimming: 4 bases; junction bases outside the gene matches: 5. CDR3 length: 14 amino acids.

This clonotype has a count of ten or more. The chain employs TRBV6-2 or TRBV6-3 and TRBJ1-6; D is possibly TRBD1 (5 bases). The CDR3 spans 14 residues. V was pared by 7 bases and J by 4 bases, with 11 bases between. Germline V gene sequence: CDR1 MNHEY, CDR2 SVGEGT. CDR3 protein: CASIGAAYNSPLHF. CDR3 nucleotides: TGTGCCAGCATCGGGGCGGCTTATAATTCACCCCTCCACTTT.

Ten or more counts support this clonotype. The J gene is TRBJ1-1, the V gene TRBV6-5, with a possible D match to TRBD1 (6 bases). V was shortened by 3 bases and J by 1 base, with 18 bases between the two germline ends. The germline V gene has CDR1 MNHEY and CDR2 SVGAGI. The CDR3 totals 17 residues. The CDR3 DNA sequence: TGTGCCAGCAGTTATTACCCTAGGGGGGCGGAGAACACTGAAGCTTTCTTT. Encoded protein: CASSYYPRGAENTEAFF.

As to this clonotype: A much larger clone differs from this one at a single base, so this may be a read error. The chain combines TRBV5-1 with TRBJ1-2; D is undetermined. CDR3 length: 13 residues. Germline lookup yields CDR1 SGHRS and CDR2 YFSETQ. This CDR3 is CASSETANCGYTF. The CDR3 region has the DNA TGCGCCAGCAGCGAAACAGCTAACTGTGGCTACACCTTC.

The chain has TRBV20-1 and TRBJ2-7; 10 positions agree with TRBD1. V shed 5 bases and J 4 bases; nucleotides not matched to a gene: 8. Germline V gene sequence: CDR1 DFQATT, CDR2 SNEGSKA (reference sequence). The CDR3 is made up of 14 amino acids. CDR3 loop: CSAGGDRGEYEQYF. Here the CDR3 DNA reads TGCAGTGCTGGGGGGGACAGGGGCGAGTACGAGCAGTACTTC.

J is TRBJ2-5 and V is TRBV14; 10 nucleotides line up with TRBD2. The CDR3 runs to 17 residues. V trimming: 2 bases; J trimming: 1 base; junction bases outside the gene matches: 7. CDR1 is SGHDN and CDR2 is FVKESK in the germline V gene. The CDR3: CASSQRSSGGGQETQYF. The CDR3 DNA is TGTGCCAGCAGCCAACGCTCGAGCGGGGGGGGCCAAGAGACCCAGTACTTC.

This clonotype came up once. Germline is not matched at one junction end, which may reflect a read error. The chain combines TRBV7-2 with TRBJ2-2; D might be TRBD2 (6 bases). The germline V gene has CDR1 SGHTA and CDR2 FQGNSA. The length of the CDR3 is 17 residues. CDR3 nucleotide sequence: TGTGCCAGCACTTGGGAGGTCGACACTCTCCACACCGAGGAGCTGTTTTTT. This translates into CASTWEVDTLHTEELFF.

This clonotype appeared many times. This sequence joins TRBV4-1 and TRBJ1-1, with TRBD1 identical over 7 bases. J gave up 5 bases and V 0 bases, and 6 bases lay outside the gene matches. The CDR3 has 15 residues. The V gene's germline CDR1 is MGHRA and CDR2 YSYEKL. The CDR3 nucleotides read TGCGCCAGCAGCCAAGAGCTAGCGACAGGGACTGAAGCTTTCTTT. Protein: CASSQELATGTEAFF.

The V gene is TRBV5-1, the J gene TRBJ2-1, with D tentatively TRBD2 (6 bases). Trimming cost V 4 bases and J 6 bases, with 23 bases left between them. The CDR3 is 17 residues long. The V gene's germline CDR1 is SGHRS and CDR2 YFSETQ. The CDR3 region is CASSVTQGLPNSNEQFF. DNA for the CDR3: TGCGCCAGCAGCGTGACGCAAGGACTACCTAACTCCAATGAGCAGTTCTTC.

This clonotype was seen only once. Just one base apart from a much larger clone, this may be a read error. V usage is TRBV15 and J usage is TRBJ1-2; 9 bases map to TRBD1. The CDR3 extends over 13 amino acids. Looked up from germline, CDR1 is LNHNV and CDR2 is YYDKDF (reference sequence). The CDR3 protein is CATSYTGGYGYIF. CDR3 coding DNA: TGTGCCACCAGCTATACAGGGGGCTATGGCTACATCTTC.

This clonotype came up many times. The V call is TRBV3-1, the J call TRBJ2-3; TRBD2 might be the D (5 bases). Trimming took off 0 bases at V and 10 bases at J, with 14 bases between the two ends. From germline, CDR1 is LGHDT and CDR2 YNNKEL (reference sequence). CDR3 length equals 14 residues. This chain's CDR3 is CASSQDVALRAQYF. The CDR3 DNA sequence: TGTGCCAGCAGCCAAGATGTTGCCCTGCGGGCGCAGTATTTT.

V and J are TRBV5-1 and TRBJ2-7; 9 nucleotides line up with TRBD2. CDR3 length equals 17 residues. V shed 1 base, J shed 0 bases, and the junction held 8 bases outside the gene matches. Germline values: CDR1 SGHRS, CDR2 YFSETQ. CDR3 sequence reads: CASSLRASSGVSYEQYF. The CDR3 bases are TGCGCCAGCAGCTTGAGAGCCTCTAGCGGGGTCTCCTACGAGCAGTACTTC.

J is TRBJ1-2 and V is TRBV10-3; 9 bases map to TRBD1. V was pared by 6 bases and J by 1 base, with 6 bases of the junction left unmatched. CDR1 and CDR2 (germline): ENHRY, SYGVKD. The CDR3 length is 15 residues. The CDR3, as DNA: TGTGCCATCAGCGAAACAGGGGGCCGTAACTATGGCTACACCTTC. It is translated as CAISETGGRNYGYTF.

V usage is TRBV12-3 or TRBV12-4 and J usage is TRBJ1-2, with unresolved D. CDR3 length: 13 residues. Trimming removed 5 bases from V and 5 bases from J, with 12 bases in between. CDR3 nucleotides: TGTGCCAGCAGTAATCAACCCTGGTATGGCTACACCTTC. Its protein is CASSNQPWYGYTF.

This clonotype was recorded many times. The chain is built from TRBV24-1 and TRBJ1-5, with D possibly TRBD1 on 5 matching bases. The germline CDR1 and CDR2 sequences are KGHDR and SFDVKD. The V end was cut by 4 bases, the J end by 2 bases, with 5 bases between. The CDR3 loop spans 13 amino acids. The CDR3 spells CATSDRGNQPQHF. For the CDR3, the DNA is TGTGCCACCAGTGACAGGGGCAATCAGCCCCAGCATTTT.

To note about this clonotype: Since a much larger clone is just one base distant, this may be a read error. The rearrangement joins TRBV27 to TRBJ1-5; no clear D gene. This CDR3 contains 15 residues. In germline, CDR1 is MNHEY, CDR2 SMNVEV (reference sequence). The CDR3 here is CASGLRVGNNQPQHF. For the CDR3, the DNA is TGTGCCAGCGGTTTACGGGTCGGAAACAATCAGCCCCAGCATTTT.

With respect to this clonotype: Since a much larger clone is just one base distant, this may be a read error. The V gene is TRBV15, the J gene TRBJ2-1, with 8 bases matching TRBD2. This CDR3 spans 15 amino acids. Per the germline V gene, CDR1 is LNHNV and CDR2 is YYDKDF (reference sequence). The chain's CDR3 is CAASLQRQRGGEQFF. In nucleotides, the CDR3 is TGTGCCGCCAGCCTCCAGCGACAACGGGGGGGGGAGCAGTTCTTC.

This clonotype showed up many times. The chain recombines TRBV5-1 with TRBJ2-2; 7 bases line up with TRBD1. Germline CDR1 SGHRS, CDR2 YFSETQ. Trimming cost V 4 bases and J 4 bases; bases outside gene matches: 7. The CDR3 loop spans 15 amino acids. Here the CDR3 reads CASSAWTGGTGELFF. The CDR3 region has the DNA TGCGCCAGCAGCGCGTGGACAGGAGGCACCGGGGAGCTGTTTTTT.

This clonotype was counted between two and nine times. CDR3 sequence reads: CASSLGTGAETQYF. For the CDR3, the DNA is TGTGCCAGCAGCTTGGGGACAGGGGCAGAGACCCAGTACTTC. This rearrangement joins TRBV5-6 to TRBJ2-7, with 9 bases fitting TRBD1. The end of the DNA aligns better with TRBJ2-5, so the J call may be wrong. The CDR3 covers 14 residues. CDR1 is SGHDT and CDR2 is YYEEEE in the germline V gene.

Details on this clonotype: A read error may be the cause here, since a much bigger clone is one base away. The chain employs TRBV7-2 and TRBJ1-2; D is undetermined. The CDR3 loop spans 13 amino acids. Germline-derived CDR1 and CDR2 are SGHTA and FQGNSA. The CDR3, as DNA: TGTGCCAGCAGCACCGGGCCCTTCTATGGCGACACCTTC. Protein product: CASSTGPFYGDTF.